The following is a TCR beta chain sequence with its context. The data stem from a study of cytomegalovirus exposure and HLA in healthy donors. A multiplex PCR was run with 60 Vbeta primers and 13 Jbeta primers. Assay used: immunoSEQ multiplex PCR; TCRdb lists only in-frame clones, some missing. The sample lists some 85,000 clones, roughly 84% occurring once. The CDR3 length is 12 residues. V was pared by 5 bases and J by 15 bases, with 17 bases between. CDR1 and CDR2 (germline): SGHAT, FQNNGV. The rearrangement joins TRBV11-2 to TRBJ2-1; D not resolved. Sequenced sample: PBMCs. The clonotype comes from a man between 18 and 29 years old in good health and CMV-seronegative. The CDR3 spells CASSPHPPAVFF. In nucleotides, the CDR3 is TGTGCCAGCAGCCCCCACCCGCCCGCGGTGTTCTTC.